This TCR beta chain was obtained from a study of T-cell memory formation after mild COVID-19. TCRdb called the 5' RACE reads again in MiXCR, with one record for every CDR3 protein. The table has some 130,000 distinct CDR3 sequences, roughly 6% seen once. General study results and limits: Among CD4+ contracting clones, most were CM and EM, and CD8+ ones EMRA.

A few counts support this clonotype. Its target is unknown. V gave up 4 bases and J gave up 4 bases; unmatched junction bases: 7. The CDR3 is 16 residues long. Germline-derived CDR1 and CDR2 are MNHEY and SVGAGI. V gene TRBV6-5 combines with J gene TRBJ2-3; 11 bases line up with TRBD2. The clonotype originates from an adult woman who had mild COVID-19 (a few samples of this study predate the infection). Cell type and time point are not known. Sequencing input: PBMCs or a T cell subset sorted from them (not recorded which). Here the CDR3 reads CASSLIAGGPPDTQYF. DNA of the CDR3: TGTGCCAGCAGTTTGATAGCGGGAGGGCCTCCAGATACGCAGTATTTT.